These 10 T cell receptor beta chains were sequenced from one sample in a study of T cell repertoires in cytomegalovirus infection. What these receptors recognize is not known. TCRdb re-derived calls from the reads in MiXCR, one entry per CDR3 protein. The sample has around 800,000 distinct CDR3 sequences, 32% seen once; the top ten hold around an eighth. Source: cultured CD8+ T cells from PBMCs, taken from culture after CMV antigen stimulation. These receptor sequences come from a human donor in good health (CMV status not recorded). Some clones in this sample may be carry-over from other donors' samples.

The chain uses TRBV10-3 and TRBJ2-7; 7 bases map to TRBD1. The CDR3 sequence is 16 residues long. Germline lookup yields CDR1 ENHRY and CDR2 SYGVKD. Trimming took 3 bases from V and 4 from J; bases not matched to a gene: 12. CDR3 nucleotides: TGTGCCATCAGTGAAATCGGGACAGAGCCCCTTTACGAGCAGTACTTC. Protein: CAISEIGTEPLYEQYF.

With regard to this clonotype: A clone one base away is much larger, so this may be a read error. This sequence joins TRBV11-2 and TRBJ1-6; TRBD1 is a possible D gene (6 bases). Per germline, CDR1 SGHAT and CDR2 FQNNGV. Trimming removed 0 bases from V and 2 bases from J, with 17 bases in between. The CDR3 runs to 19 residues. For the CDR3, the DNA is TGTGCCAGCAGCTTAGACGTCTTTGGGGGCCCCACCTATAATTCACCCCTCCACTTT. Translated: CASSLDVFGGPTYNSPLHF.

In this sample, this clonotype turned up a few times. J is TRBJ1-2 and V is TRBV7-6; 8 bases line up with TRBD1. With V trimmed by 2 bases and J by 3 bases, 2 bases remained unmatched. CDR1 is SGHVS and CDR2 is FNYEAQ in the germline V gene. This CDR3 comprises 14 residues. The CDR3 loop is CASSLKQGDYGYTF. The CDR3 bases are TGTGCCAGCAGCTTAAAACAGGGGGACTATGGCTACACCTTC.

This chain joins TRBV6-6 and TRBJ2-6; D gene ambiguous. Germline CDR1 reads MNHNY; CDR2 reads SVGAGI (reference sequence). This CDR3 spans 18 amino acids. V lost 0 bases and J lost 0, with 12 bases in between. The CDR3 sequence is CASSYSEYHNSGANVLTF. The CDR3 DNA is TGTGCCAGCAGTTACTCGGAGTACCACAACTCTGGGGCCAACGTCCTGACTTTC.

This clonotype showed up many times. V usage is TRBV28 and J usage is TRBJ2-1, with TRBD1 matching over 9 bases. CDR1 and CDR2 from the germline V gene are MDHEN and SYDVKM. The junction had 17 bases not matched to a gene; V was cut back by 5 bases and J by 0 bases. This CDR3 spans 20 amino acids. The chain's CDR3 is CASSPSADPGQGFSYNEQFF. Here the CDR3 DNA reads TGTGCCAGCAGTCCCTCCGCTGACCCGGGACAGGGATTCTCCTACAATGAGCAGTTCTTC.

This clonotype was detected a few times. V is TRBV24-1 and J is TRBJ2-3; D is possibly TRBD1 or TRBD2 (5 bases each). Between the trimmed V and J ends, which lost 6 bases and 10 bases, there was a span of 10 bases. The CDR3 covers 11 residues. Germline CDR1 KGHDR, CDR2 SFDVKD. The CDR3 spells CATSFGTAQYF. In DNA, the CDR3 is TGTGCCACCAGTTTCGGGACCGCGCAGTATTTT.

This clonotype was seen only a few times. This chain uses TRBV6-2 or TRBV6-3 with TRBJ2-1; 11 bases agree with TRBD2. This CDR3 contains 12 residues. CDR1 MNHEY and CDR2 SVGEGT come from the germline V gene. Trimming removed 7 bases from V and 8 bases from J; junction bases left unmatched: 1. The chain's CDR3 is CASTTSGDEQFF. DNA of the CDR3: TGTGCCAGCACGACTAGCGGGGATGAGCAGTTCTTC.

This rearrangement joins TRBV29-1 to TRBJ2-5, with 9 bases lining up with TRBD1. The germline V gene has CDR1 SQVTM and CDR2 ANQGSEA. There are 16 residues in the CDR3. V shed 6 bases and J 4 bases; nucleotides not matched to a gene: 15. CDR3 sequence (DNA): TGCAGCGTGTCCGGGACAGGGATACCGCCAGTAGAGACCCAGTACTTC. Amino acid sequence: CSVSGTGIPPVETQYF. The whole variable domain, remainder taken from reference TRBV29-1 and TRBJ2-5, is SAVISQKPSRDICQRGTSLTIQCQVDSQVTMMFWYRQQPGQSLTLIATANQGSEATYESGFVIDKFPISRPNLTFSTLTVSNMSPEDSSIYLCSVSGTGIPPVETQYFGPGTRLLVL.

This clonotype came up many times. The chain carries TRBV7-8 and TRBJ2-7, with TRBD1 identical over 8 bases. Germline V gene data show CDR1 as SGHVS and CDR2 as FQNEAQ. This CDR3 comprises 13 residues. The CDR3 DNA sequence: TGTGACAAGGACAGGGACTCAGGGTACGAGCAGTACTTC. This codes for CDKDRDSGYEQYF.

V gene TRBV2 combines with J gene TRBJ1-2, with 10 positions matching TRBD1. This CDR3 contains 18 residues. The V and J ends lost 5 bases and 4 bases, in that order; junction bases with no gene match: 16. Germline CDR1 SNHLY, CDR2 FYNNEI. CDR3 region: CASSTYRDRGRKGYGYTF. The CDR3 DNA reads as TGTGCCAGCAGTACTTACCGGGACAGGGGACGTAAGGGCTATGGCTACACCTTC.